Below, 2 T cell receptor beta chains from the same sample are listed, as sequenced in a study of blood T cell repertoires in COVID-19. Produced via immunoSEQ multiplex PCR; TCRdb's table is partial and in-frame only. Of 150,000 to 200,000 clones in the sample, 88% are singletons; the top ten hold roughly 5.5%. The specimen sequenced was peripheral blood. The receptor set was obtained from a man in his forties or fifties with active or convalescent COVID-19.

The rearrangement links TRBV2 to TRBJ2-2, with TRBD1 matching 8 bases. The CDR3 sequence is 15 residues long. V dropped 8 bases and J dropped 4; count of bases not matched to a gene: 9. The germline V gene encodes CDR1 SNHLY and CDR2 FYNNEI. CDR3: CASSSTGDGTGELFF. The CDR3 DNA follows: TGTGCCAGCTCCTCGACAGGGGACGGCACCGGGGAGCTGTTTTTT.

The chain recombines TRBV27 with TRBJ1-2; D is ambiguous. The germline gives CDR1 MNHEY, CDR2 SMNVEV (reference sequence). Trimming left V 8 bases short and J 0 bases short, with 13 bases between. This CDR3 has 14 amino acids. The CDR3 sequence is CASGPGFANYGYTF. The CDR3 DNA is TGTGCCAGCGGTCCGGGATTTGCTAACTATGGCTACACCTTC.